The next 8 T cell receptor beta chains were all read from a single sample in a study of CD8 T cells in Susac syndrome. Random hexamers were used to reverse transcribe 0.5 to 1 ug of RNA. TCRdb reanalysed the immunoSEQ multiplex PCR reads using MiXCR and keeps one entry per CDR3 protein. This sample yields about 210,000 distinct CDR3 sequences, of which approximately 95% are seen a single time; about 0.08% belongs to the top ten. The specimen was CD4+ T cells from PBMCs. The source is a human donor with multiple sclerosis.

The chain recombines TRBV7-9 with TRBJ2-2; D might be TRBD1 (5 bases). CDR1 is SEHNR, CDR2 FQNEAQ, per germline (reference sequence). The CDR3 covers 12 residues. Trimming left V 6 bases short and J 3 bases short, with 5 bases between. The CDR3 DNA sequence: TGTGCCAGCAGACAGGACACCGGGGAGCTGTTTTTT. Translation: CASRQDTGELFF.

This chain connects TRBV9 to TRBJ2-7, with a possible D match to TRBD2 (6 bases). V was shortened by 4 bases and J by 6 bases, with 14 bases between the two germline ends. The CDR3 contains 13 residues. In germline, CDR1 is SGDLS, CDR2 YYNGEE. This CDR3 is CASSPSLRGEQYF. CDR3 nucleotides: TGTGCCAGCAGCCCCAGTTTGCGGGGCGAGCAGTACTTC.

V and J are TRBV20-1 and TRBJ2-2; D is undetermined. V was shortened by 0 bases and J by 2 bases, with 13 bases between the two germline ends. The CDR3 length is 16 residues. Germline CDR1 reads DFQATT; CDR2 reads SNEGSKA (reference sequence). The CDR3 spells CSARDYRHPNTGELFF. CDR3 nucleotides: TGCAGTGCTAGAGATTATCGACACCCTAACACCGGGGAGCTGTTTTTT.

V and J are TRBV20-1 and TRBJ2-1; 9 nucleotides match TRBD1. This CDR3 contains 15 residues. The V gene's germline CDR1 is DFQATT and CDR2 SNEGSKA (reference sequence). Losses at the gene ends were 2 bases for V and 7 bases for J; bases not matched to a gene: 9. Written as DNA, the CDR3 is TGCAGTGCTAGAACTACAGGGGGCCGCGGGAATGAGCAGTTCTTC. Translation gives CSARTTGGRGNEQFF.

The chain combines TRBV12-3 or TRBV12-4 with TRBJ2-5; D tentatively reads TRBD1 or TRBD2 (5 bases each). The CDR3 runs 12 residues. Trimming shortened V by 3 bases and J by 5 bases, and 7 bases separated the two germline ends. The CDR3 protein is CASSFEGETQYF. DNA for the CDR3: TGTGCCAGCAGTTTCGAGGGGGAGACCCAGTACTTC.

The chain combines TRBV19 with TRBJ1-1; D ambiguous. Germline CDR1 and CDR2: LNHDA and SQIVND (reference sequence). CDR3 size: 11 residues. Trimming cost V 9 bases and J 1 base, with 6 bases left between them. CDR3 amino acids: CASTKNTEAFF. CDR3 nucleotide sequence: TGTGCCAGCACCAAGAACACTGAAGCTTTCTTT.

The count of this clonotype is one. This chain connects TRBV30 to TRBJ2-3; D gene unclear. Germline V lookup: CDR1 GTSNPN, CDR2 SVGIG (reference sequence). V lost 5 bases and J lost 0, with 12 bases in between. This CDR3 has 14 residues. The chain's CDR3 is CAWDTDFSTDTQYF. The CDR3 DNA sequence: TGTGCCTGGGACACTGATTTCAGCACAGATACGCAGTATTTT. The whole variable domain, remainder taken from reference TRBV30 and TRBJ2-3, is SQTIHQWPATLVQPVGSPLSLECTVEGTSNPNLYWYRQAAGRGLQLLFYSVGIGQISSEVPQNLSASRPQDRQFILSSKKLLLSDSGFYLCAWDTDFSTDTQYFGPGTRLTVL.

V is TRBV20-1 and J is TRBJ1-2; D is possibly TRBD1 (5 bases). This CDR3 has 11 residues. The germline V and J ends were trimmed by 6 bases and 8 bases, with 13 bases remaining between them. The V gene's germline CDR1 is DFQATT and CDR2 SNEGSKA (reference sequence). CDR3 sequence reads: CSARDGRGYTF. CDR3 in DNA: TGCAGTGCCCGGGACGGAAGAGGCTACACCTTC.